These 30 T cell receptor beta chains originate from one sample sequenced in a study of regulatory T cells in long-lasting Graves disease. Noted time point: newly diagnosed GD, antithyroid drugs for less than 3 months. From RNA extracted from PBMCs, the TCR library was made. Investigators prepared the TCR beta libraries by applying iRepertoire HTBI primers and Arm-PCR of CDR3 regions. TCRdb reanalysed the multiplex PCR reads using MiXCR and keeps one entry per CDR3 protein. The sample carries fewer than 350,000 distinct CDR3 sequences, 15% to 20% recorded once. The material was peripheral blood mononuclear cells (PBMCs), obtained at new diagnosis, from a patient treated with antithyroid drugs. The receptors stem from a female donor with Graves disease.

The gene calls are TRBV28 and TRBJ2-7; D remains ambiguous. Per germline, CDR1 MDHEN and CDR2 SYDVKM. V lost 4 bases to trimming and J lost 5 bases, with 9 bases between them. CDR3 size: 12 residues. Written as DNA, the CDR3 is TGTGCCAGCAGTTCCCCCCCCCACGAGCAGTACTTC. This encodes CASSSPPHEQYF.

This clonotype was counted a few times. A much larger clone differs from this one at a single base, so this may be a read error. The chain uses TRBV28 and TRBJ2-5; D is perhaps TRBD2 (5 bases). The CDR3 sequence is 13 residues long. Per germline, CDR1 MDHEN and CDR2 SYDVKM. The CDR3 here is CAGSLSGVKTQYF. CDR3 sequence (DNA): TGTGCCGGCAGTTTATCCGGGGTAAAGACCCAGTACTTC.

This sequence joins TRBV4-1 and TRBJ2-5; 7 bases align to TRBD1. V lost 3 bases to trimming and J lost 5 bases; unmatched junction nucleotides: 12. Germline V gene lookup returns CDR1 MGHRA and CDR2 YSYEKL. This CDR3 is built from 16 residues. CDR3 in amino acids: CASSHPGIGGAETQYF. The CDR3 region has the DNA TGCGCCAGCAGCCACCCCGGGATAGGGGGCGCGGAGACCCAGTACTTC.

This clonotype was detected only a few times. The chain combines TRBV4-1 with TRBJ2-7; 7 bases line up with TRBD1. CDR1 and CDR2 from the germline V gene are MGHRA and YSYEKL. Losses at the gene ends were 3 bases for V and 5 bases for J; bases not matched to a gene: 7. The CDR3 sequence is 14 residues long. This CDR3 is CASSHPGTANEQYF. The CDR3 DNA is TGCGCCAGCAGCCACCCGGGGACAGCCAACGAGCAGTACTTC.

The chain is built from TRBV18 and TRBJ1-1; D is unclear. V lost 5 bases and J 4 bases, leaving 14 bases between the germline ends. This CDR3 contains 14 residues. Germline CDR1 is KGHSH and CDR2 is LQKENI. The DNA of the CDR3 is TGTGCCAGCTCATCGTACAGTTTGGGCACTGAAGCTTTCTTT. Translation: CASSSYSLGTEAFF.

This clonotype was counted at least ten times. The CDR3 DNA is TGTGCCAGCAGCTTGGGGGAGGGGGCGAACTATGGCTACACCTTC. This translates into CASSLGEGANYGYTF. The chain links TRBV5-5 to TRBJ1-2; TRBD1 matches at 7 bases. This CDR3 is built from 15 residues. Germline V gene sequence: CDR1 SGHKS, CDR2 YYEKEE (reference sequence). With 0 bases clipped from V and 2 bases from J, the junction kept 4 bases outside the gene matches.

The table lists this clonotype with many counts. The chain combines TRBV2 with TRBJ2-4, with unresolved D. The CDR3 is 11 residues long. The ends were cut back, 2 bases at V and 8 bases at J, with 4 bases in the middle. CDR1 SNHLY and CDR2 FYNNEI come from the germline V gene. CDR3 DNA: TGTGCCAGCAGTGAAACAGACATTCAGTACTTC. Its translation: CASSETDIQYF.

This clonotype showed up many times. V usage is TRBV18 and J usage is TRBJ2-7, with TRBD1 identical over 10 bases. V dropped 6 bases and J dropped 4; count of bases not matched to a gene: 6. The germline CDR1 and CDR2 sequences are KGHSH and LQKENI. CDR3 length: 14 amino acids. The DNA for the CDR3 is TGTGCCAGCTCGGAGGGACAGGGGACGTACGAGCAGTACTTC. This codes for CASSEGQGTYEQYF. Filled out from reference TRBV18 and TRBJ2-7, the complete variable domain reads NAGVMQNPRHLVRRRGQEARLRCSPMKGHSHVYWYRQLPEEGLKFMVYLQKENIIDESGMPKERFSAEFPKEGPSILRIQQVVRGDSAAYFCASSEGQGTYEQYFGPGTRLTVT.

Of note for this clonotype: A far larger clone is only one base removed, so a read error is likely. V usage is TRBV12-3 or TRBV12-4 and J usage is TRBJ2-7; D is perhaps TRBD1 or TRBD2 (6 bases each). The CDR3 totals 11 residues. The CDR3 nucleotides read TGTGCCAGCAGTTCTAGGGGGGAGCGGTACTTC. It codes for CASSSRGERYF.

Many counts were recorded for this clonotype. The genes are TRBV5-1 and TRBJ1-1; the D gene is possibly TRBD1 (5 bases). The CDR3 runs 19 residues. The germline V and J ends were trimmed by 1 base and 0 bases, with 22 bases remaining between them. CDR1 SGHRS and CDR2 YFSETQ come from the germline V gene. The CDR3 reads CASSLRAPGRKDMNTEAFF. The CDR3 DNA follows: TGCGCCAGCAGCTTGAGGGCCCCGGGACGTAAGGACATGAACACTGAAGCTTTCTTT.

Comment on this clonotype: This CDR3 is missing its conserved last phenylalanine or tryptophan, likely due to a read error. Because the CDR3's place on the DNA is in doubt, the DNA is left out and the CDR3 is given as listed by TCRdb. The V and J genes are TRBV9 and TRBJ2-4; TRBD1 is taken as the D call from the table, unchecked against the DNA. The CDR3 adds up to 10 amino acids, both ends counted. Germline CDR1 is SGDLS and CDR2 is YYNGEE. This CDR3 is CASSVNGLRV.

Ten or more counts support this clonotype. This rearrangement joins TRBV6-1 to TRBJ2-3; TRBD1 matches 11 bases. CDR1 is MNHNS, CDR2 SASEGT, per germline. The CDR3 runs to 15 residues. V gave up 6 bases and J gave up 3 bases; unmatched junction bases: 5. This CDR3 is CASSRGQGVTDTQYF. The CDR3 DNA reads TGTGCCAGCAGCAGGGGACAGGGGGTTACAGATACGCAGTATTTT.

This clonotype has at least ten counts. As DNA, the CDR3 is TGCGCCAGCGGGGGGGCTACCCAAGAGACCCAGTACTTC. It yields the protein CASGGATQETQYF. The chain links TRBV5-1 to TRBJ2-5, with D maybe TRBD2 (7 bases). The CDR3 has 13 residues. Germline CDR1 is SGHRS and CDR2 is YFSETQ. The V end was cut by 7 bases, the J end by 1 base, with 11 bases between. The complete variable domain, with remaining parts taken from reference TRBV5-1 and TRBJ2-5, reads KAGVTQTPRYLIKTRGQQVTLSCSPISGHRSVSWYQQTPGQGLQFLFEYFSETQRNKGNFPGRFSGRQFSNSRSEMNVSTLELGDSALYLCASGGATQETQYFGPGTRLLVL.

This clonotype has ten or more counts. This rearrangement joins TRBV20-1 to TRBJ1-4; D is undetermined. Trimming pared 6 bases from V and 6 bases from J, leaving 11 bases between. The germline V gene has CDR1 DFQATT and CDR2 SNEGSKA (reference sequence). The CDR3 is made up of 12 amino acids. The CDR3 loop reads CSAYSGDEKLFF. The CDR3 nucleotides read TGCAGTGCCTACAGCGGGGATGAAAAACTGTTTTTT.

This clonotype was observed a few times. The chain recombines TRBV15 with TRBJ2-5; TRBD2 matches 7 bases. The CDR3 is 16 residues long. J was trimmed by 4 bases and V by 1 base; bases with no gene match: 9. Germline V gene lookup returns CDR1 LNHNV and CDR2 YYDKDF (reference sequence). The CDR3 bases are TGTGCCACCAGCAGAGGATCCGCGGGAGTGGGAGAGACCCAGTACTTC. Encoded protein: CATSRGSAGVGETQYF.

The chain is built from TRBV2 and TRBJ1-2; weak D call: TRBD1 (5 bases). Trimming removed 8 bases from V and 4 bases from J, with 14 bases in between. This CDR3 has 13 residues. The germline CDR1 and CDR2 sequences are SNHLY and FYNNEI. The CDR3 DNA reads TGTGCCAGCGTTTCGGGACCCTTCTATGGCTACACCTTC. Translated: CASVSGPFYGYTF.

This clonotype was recorded a few times. The V gene is TRBV6-1, the J gene TRBJ2-1, with D perhaps given as TRBD1 or TRBD2 (6 bases each). The V gene lost 6 bases and the J gene lost 0 bases, with 21 bases spanning the gap. The CDR3 consists of 18 residues. Germline CDR1 and CDR2: MNHNS and SASEGT. For the CDR3, the DNA is TGTGCCAGCAGGTCCGGACAGTCGGGACTTAGCTCCTACAATGAGCAGTTCTTC. As protein: CASRSGQSGLSSYNEQFF.

This clonotype was observed at least ten times. The chain is built from TRBV28 and TRBJ1-1, with a tentative D call TRBD1 (5 bases). This CDR3 contains 15 residues. Trimming took off 6 bases at V and 6 bases at J, with 20 bases between the two ends. CDR1 is MDHEN, CDR2 SYDVKM, per germline. The CDR3 region is CASRGTLGVISEAFF. In DNA, the CDR3 is TGTGCCAGCAGAGGGACCCTCGGGGTAATCTCTGAAGCTTTCTTT. Variable domain in full (rest from reference TRBV28 and TRBJ1-1): DVKVTQSSRYLVKRTGEKVFLECVQDMDHENMFWYRQDPGLGLRLIYFSYDVKMKEKGDIPEGYSVSREKKERFSLILESASTNQTSMYLCASRGTLGVISEAFFGQGTRLTVV.

The chain combines TRBV2 with TRBJ2-3; D remains ambiguous. V lost 4 bases and J 1 base, leaving 3 bases between the germline ends. CDR3 length: 12 amino acids. Germline V CDR1 and CDR2: SNHLY, FYNNEI. CDR3 DNA sequence: TGTGCCAGCAGTGGACGCACAGATACGCAGTATTTT. Protein product: CASSGRTDTQYF.

This clonotype has at least ten counts. V gene TRBV5-1 combines with J gene TRBJ2-3; D ambiguous. The germline gives CDR1 SGHRS, CDR2 YFSETQ. CDR3 size: 16 residues. The V gene lost 3 bases and the J gene lost 2 bases, with 16 bases spanning the gap. CDR3 nucleotide sequence: TGCGCCAGCAGCTCTAGTAGTTCATCCCTCACAGATACGCAGTATTTT. Its translation: CASSSSSSSLTDTQYF.

On this clonotype: One base away lies a much larger clone, so this may be a sequencing read error. This chain links TRBV6-2 or TRBV6-3 with TRBJ1-1, with D unclear. This CDR3 is built from 13 residues. Looked up from germline, CDR1 is MNHEY and CDR2 is SVGEGT. Here the CDR3 DNA reads TGTGCCAGCAGGGGGAGGTTAGACACTGTAGCTTTCTTT. It encodes CASRGRLDTVAFF.

A note on this clonotype: Given a much more abundant clone one base away, this may be a read error. The chain is built from TRBV19 and TRBJ2-7, with TRBD2 matching 12 bases. Trimming took 8 bases from V and 7 from J; bases not matched to a gene: 12. This CDR3 is 15 amino acids long. Germline CDR1 reads LNHDA; CDR2 reads SQIVND (reference sequence). As DNA, the CDR3 is TGTGCCAGTGGACTAGCGGGATCCGAATTGAGGGAGCAGTACTTC. Protein product: CASGLAGSELREQYF.

The sample holds many counts of this clonotype. The gene calls are TRBV7-2 and TRBJ1-2; D call uncertain. V shed 2 bases and J shed 4 bases, with 23 bases lying between them. This CDR3 has 18 residues. The V gene's germline CDR1 is SGHTA and CDR2 FQGNSA. CDR3 sequence: CASSLNIYKRSLGYGYTF. The CDR3 region has the DNA TGTGCCAGCAGCTTAAACATATACAAGCGGTCTCTCGGCTATGGCTACACCTTC.

This clonotype occurred many times. The chain is built from TRBV11-2 and TRBJ2-1; possibly TRBD2 for D (6 bases). The germline CDR1 and CDR2 sequences are SGHAT and FQNNGV. This CDR3 is 13 amino acids long. Trimming took off 5 bases at V and 5 bases at J, with 10 bases between the two ends. The CDR3 protein is CASSRGTDNEQFF. The DNA for the CDR3 is TGTGCCAGCAGCCGGGGGACCGACAATGAGCAGTTCTTC. The variable domain in full, completed from reference TRBV11-2 and TRBJ2-1, reads EAGVAQSPRYKIIEKRQSVAFWCNPISGHATLYWYQQILGQGPKLLIQFQNNGVVDDSQLPKDRFSAERLKGVDSTLKIQPAKLEDSAVYLCASSRGTDNEQFFGPGTRLTVL.

This clonotype was counted between two and nine times. V usage is TRBV6-2 or TRBV6-3 and J usage is TRBJ2-4; 16 nucleotides align to TRBD2. V shed 6 bases and J 0 bases; nucleotides not matched to a gene: 5. CDR3 size: 18 residues. Germline CDR1 and CDR2: MNHEY and SVGEGT. In DNA form, the CDR3 reads TGTGCCAGCAGGGGACTAGCGGGAGGGCCATCAGCCAAAAACATTCAGTACTTC. Translated: CASRGLAGGPSAKNIQYF.

The chain is built from TRBV9 and TRBJ1-1; no definite D call. The CDR3 has 16 amino acids. The germline gives CDR1 SGDLS, CDR2 YYNGEE. The V end was cut by 3 bases, the J end by 5 bases, with 20 bases between. CDR3 bases: TGTGCCAGCAGCGGACCCGATGAGTGGGGATTTACTGAAGCTTTCTTT. Translating gives CASSGPDEWGFTEAFF.

This sequence joins TRBV12-3 or TRBV12-4 and TRBJ2-3; 10 bases agree with TRBD2. The J segment lost 1 base and the V segment lost 0 bases, leaving 4 bases of the junction unmatched. This CDR3 comprises 17 residues. CDR3: CASSLAPGTSGTDTQYF. The CDR3 nucleotides are TGTGCCAGCAGTTTAGCTCCCGGGACTAGCGGCACAGATACGCAGTATTTT.

This clonotype has a count of ten or more. This sequence joins TRBV28 and TRBJ1-2; possibly TRBD1 for D (5 bases). The CDR3 is 15 residues long. From germline, CDR1 is MDHEN and CDR2 SYDVKM. V was pared by 5 bases and J by 2 bases, with 15 bases between. The CDR3 reads CASSQSGGENYGYTF. DNA of the CDR3: TGTGCCAGCAGTCAATCTGGGGGGGAGAACTATGGCTACACCTTC.

Concerning this clonotype: A much larger clone differs from this one at a single base, so this may be a read error. The V call is TRBV2, the J call TRBJ2-2, with D possibly matching TRBD2 (5 bases). This CDR3 contains 13 residues. Looked up from germline, CDR1 is SNHLY and CDR2 is FYNNEI. CDR3 protein: CASTESYTGELLF. The CDR3 DNA sequence: TGTGCCAGCACGGAGTCTTACACCGGGGAGCTGCTTTTT.

This clonotype was counted ten times or more. The rearrangement uses TRBV11-2 and TRBJ2-1, with a weak D call TRBD1 (6 bases). CDR1 and CDR2 (germline): SGHAT, FQNNGV. The CDR3 is 17 residues long. Trimming pared 3 bases from V and 6 bases from J, leaving 21 bases between. In nucleotides, the CDR3 is TGTGCCAGCAGCTTCCAGGGGCGGCCGGGCATGGGCAATGAGCAGTTCTTC. Protein sequence: CASSFQGRPGMGNEQFF.